These 18 T cell receptor beta chains share one sample of origin, sequenced in a study of technical replicates of blood from a few donors. Assay used: immunoSEQ multiplex PCR; TCRdb lists only in-frame clones, some missing. The sample includes fewer than 85,000 clones, just over 95% of them seen just once. Source material: T cells isolated from PBMCs. The receptor source for this set is a human donor in good health.

In DNA, the CDR3 is TGCGCCAGCAGCCAAGATATATCGGGGTCCTACGAGCAGTACTTC. This gives the protein CASSQDISGSYEQYF. The chain combines TRBV4-3 with TRBJ2-7; perhaps TRBD2 as D (5 bases). The germline V and J ends were trimmed by 0 bases and 1 base, with 10 bases remaining between them. Germline V gene data show CDR1 as LGHNA and CDR2 as YSLEER. The length of the CDR3 is 15 residues.

The gene calls are TRBV9 and TRBJ2-3, with TRBD1 identical over 8 bases. CDR3 length: 14 residues. CDR1 and CDR2 from the germline V gene are SGDLS and YYNGEE. V was clipped by 4 bases and J by 3 bases; unmatched bases: 4. The CDR3 bases are TGTGCCAGCAGCACAGGGGGATGGACAGATACGCAGTATTTT. Protein sequence: CASSTGGWTDTQYF.

The chain combines TRBV2 with TRBJ1-1, with D possibly matching TRBD1 (5 bases). There are 13 residues in the CDR3. Germline V gene lookup returns CDR1 SNHLY and CDR2 FYNNEI. The V gene lost 7 bases and the J gene lost 3 bases, with 12 bases spanning the gap. CDR3 protein: CASNLYRHTEAFF. CDR3 bases: TGTGCCAGCAACCTCTACAGGCACACTGAAGCTTTCTTT.

This chain connects TRBV4-3 to TRBJ2-2; TRBD2 agrees at 9 bases. J was trimmed by 6 bases and V by 1 base; bases with no gene match: 24. The germline V gene has CDR1 LGHNA and CDR2 YSLEER. The CDR3 loop spans 22 amino acids. CDR3 region: CASSQASIPREAGGPDSGELFF. The DNA of the CDR3 is TGCGCCAGCAGCCAAGCGTCGATCCCAAGGGAAGCGGGAGGCCCCGATTCCGGGGAGCTGTTTTTT.

The chain recombines TRBV28 with TRBJ1-5; 12 bases match TRBD1. The ends lost 7 bases at V and 7 bases at J; junction bases unmatched: 11. CDR1 MDHEN and CDR2 SYDVKM come from the germline V gene. The CDR3 contains 16 residues. The CDR3 sequence is CASIDRGQGAFQPQHF. Here the CDR3 DNA reads TGTGCCAGCATCGATCGGGGACAGGGGGCTTTCCAGCCCCAGCATTTT.

The gene calls are TRBV6-6 and TRBJ1-2; the D is unclear. Trimming cost V 6 bases and J 0 bases, with 11 bases left between them. The germline gives CDR1 MNHNY, CDR2 SVGAGI (reference sequence). This CDR3 contains 14 residues. The CDR3 bases are TGTGCCAGCAGACCCCCTCACACTAACTATGGCTACACCTTC. It encodes CASRPPHTNYGYTF.

The gene calls are TRBV5-4 and TRBJ2-4; a weak D match, TRBD2 (5 bases). Germline loops: CDR1 SGHNT, CDR2 YYREEE (reference sequence). The CDR3 runs to 15 residues. Trimming removed 5 bases at V and 9 bases at J, with 21 bases between. CDR3 DNA: TGTGCCAGCAGTCCCGGGATTGTGGGGTTGGGCATTCAGTACTTC. It translates to CASSPGIVGLGIQYF.

The chain carries TRBV27 and TRBJ1-5; no definite D call. Germline V gene lookup returns CDR1 MNHEY and CDR2 SMNVEV (reference sequence). The V and J ends lost 2 bases and 7 bases respectively, with 15 bases between them. The CDR3 extends over 15 amino acids. CDR3 region: CASSLKEGSRQPQHF. CDR3 sequence (DNA): TGTGCCAGCAGTTTAAAAGAGGGATCTCGCCAGCCCCAGCATTTT.

The rearrangement joins TRBV11-2 to TRBJ1-1; D unclear. CDR1 is SGHAT and CDR2 is FQNNGV in the germline V gene. The V end was cut by 2 bases, the J end by 0 bases, with 10 bases between. This CDR3 has 15 residues. The CDR3 DNA sequence: TGTGCCAGCAGCTTATCTCGACACATGAACACTGAAGCTTTCTTT. It translates to CASSLSRHMNTEAFF.

This sequence joins TRBV11-2 and TRBJ2-5, with 14 bases lining up with TRBD2. V shed 6 bases and J 4 bases; nucleotides not matched to a gene: 4. Germline values: CDR1 SGHAT, CDR2 FQNNGV. The CDR3 is 15 residues long. The chain's CDR3 is CASSLGLAGGETQYF. In DNA, the CDR3 is TGTGCCAGCAGTCTAGGACTAGCGGGAGGAGAGACCCAGTACTTC.

This clone was picked up one time. The chain carries TRBV29-1 and TRBJ1-1; D is undetermined. This CDR3 has 11 residues. Germline loops: CDR1 SQVTM, CDR2 ANQGSEA. Deletions cut 3 bases from V and 2 bases from J, with 4 bases between. CDR3 DNA: TGCAGCGTTGACAGTAACACTGAAGCTTTCTTT. Translating it yields CSVDSNTEAFF. Full variable domain (outside the CDR3, taken from reference TRBV29-1 and TRBJ1-1): SAVISQKPSRDICQRGTSLTIQCQVDSQVTMMFWYRQQPGQSLTLIATANQGSEATYESGFVIDKFPISRPNLTFSTLTVSNMSPEDSSIYLCSVDSNTEAFFGQGTRLTVV.

The chain employs TRBV11-3 and TRBJ2-1; TRBD2 matches at 15 bases. The V segment lost 5 bases and the J segment 3 bases; nucleotides outside the gene matches: 14. This CDR3 is built from 20 residues. Per the germline V gene, CDR1 is SGHNT and CDR2 is YENEEA. The CDR3 here is CASSGSSRTSGRVVYNEQFF. The CDR3 DNA is TGTGCCAGCAGCGGTTCATCCCGGACTAGCGGGAGGGTAGTCTACAATGAGCAGTTCTTC.

The chain employs TRBV27 and TRBJ2-3; perhaps TRBD1 as D (5 bases). The CDR3 length is 14 residues. Germline CDR1 reads MNHEY; CDR2 reads SMNVEV (reference sequence). The V end was cut by 1 base, the J end by 4 bases, with 9 bases between. Here the CDR3 DNA reads TGTGCCAGCAGTTTATGGGGCAGTTCAGATACGCAGTATTTT. Translating gives CASSLWGSSDTQYF.

V gene TRBV13 combines with J gene TRBJ1-2, with D unclear. Between the trimmed V and J ends, which lost 1 base and 2 bases, there was a span of 14 bases. This CDR3 contains 16 residues. CDR1 PRHDT and CDR2 FYEKMQ come from the germline V gene (reference sequence). CDR3 coding DNA: TGTGCCAGCAGCTTAGATGGACGGGAGTGGAACTATGGCTACACCTTC. Translating it yields CASSLDGREWNYGYTF.

The CDR3 reads CASSPGAQGYNYGYTF. The CDR3 nucleotides are TGTGCCAGCTCACCAGGAGCCCAGGGGTATAACTATGGCTACACCTTC. V and J are TRBV18 and TRBJ1-2; possible D gene TRBD1, 6 bases. Trimming took 2 bases from V and 1 from J, leaving 14 bases between them. Germline V gene lookup returns CDR1 KGHSH and CDR2 LQKENI. The CDR3 covers 16 residues. Variable domain in full (rest from reference TRBV18 and TRBJ1-2): NAGVMQNPRHLVRRRGQEARLRCSPMKGHSHVYWYRQLPEEGLKFMVYLQKENIIDESGMPKERFSAEFPKEGPSILRIQQVVRGDSAAYFCASSPGAQGYNYGYTFGSGTRLTVV.

The chain carries TRBV5-6 and TRBJ2-5; TRBD2 might be the D (6 bases). The CDR3 spans 15 residues. Germline V gives CDR1 SGHDT, CDR2 YYEEEE. The V and J ends lost 2 bases and 1 base respectively, with 12 bases between them. This CDR3 reads CASSFDPGLQETQYF. CDR3 coding DNA: TGTGCCAGCAGCTTTGACCCGGGACTCCAAGAGACCCAGTACTTC. Drawing the rest from reference TRBV5-6 and TRBJ2-5, the complete variable domain is DAGVTQSPTHLIKTRGQQVTLRCSPKSGHDTVSWYQQALGQGPQFIFQYYEEEERQRGNFPDRFSGHQFPNYSSELNVNALLLGDSALYLCASSFDPGLQETQYFGPGTRLLVL.

The gene calls are TRBV5-6 and TRBJ2-7, with D hard to call. The CDR3 runs 13 residues. Trimming shortened V by 6 bases and J by 0 bases, and 10 bases separated the two germline ends. The germline V gene encodes CDR1 SGHDT and CDR2 YYEEEE. Written as DNA, the CDR3 is TGTGCCAGCATGCTAGTACGCTCCTACGAGCAGTACTTC. As protein: CASMLVRSYEQYF.

The rearrangement links TRBV2 to TRBJ2-1; no reliable D call. Trimming left V 2 bases short and J 9 bases short, with 14 bases between. The CDR3 length is 14 residues. Germline assignment: CDR1 SNHLY and CDR2 FYNNEI. CDR3 sequence reads: CASSEQAKPGEQFF. CDR3 in DNA: TGTGCCAGCAGTGAACAGGCCAAACCTGGTGAGCAGTTCTTC. Based on the CDR3 plus reference TRBV2 and TRBJ2-1, the full variable domain is EPEVTQTPSHQVTQMGQEVILRCVPISNHLYFYWYRQILGQKVEFLVSFYNNEISEKSEIFDDQFSVERPDGSNFTLKIRSTKLEDSAMYFCASSEQAKPGEQFFGPGTRLTVL.